Below are 6 T cell receptor beta chains sequenced from a single sample in a study of cytomegalovirus exposure and HLA in healthy donors. Primers included in the PCR were 60 Vbeta and 13 Jbeta primers. Assay: immunoSEQ multiplex PCR; the TCRdb copy retains only in-frame clones and omits some. Altogether approximately 120,000 clones are present, just under 70% being singletons, with the ten largest covering under 6.5%. The sequenced material came from PBMCs. All receptors derive from a woman in her seventies in good health and CMV-seropositive.

The chain has TRBV7-2 and TRBJ1-1; 7 bases match TRBD1. CDR1 SGHTA and CDR2 FQGNSA come from the germline V gene. Trimming cost V 6 bases and J 5 bases; bases outside gene matches: 6. The CDR3 consists of 13 residues. CDR3 sequence (DNA): TGTGCCAGCAGGACAGGGCCCGGGACTGAAGCTTTCTTT. The encoded protein is CASRTGPGTEAFF.

This sequence joins TRBV6-5 and TRBJ2-2; 9 bases are shared with TRBD2. Germline V lookup: CDR1 MNHEY, CDR2 SVGAGI. J lost 4 bases, V lost 4 bases, and 7 bases had no gene match. This CDR3 region has 16 residues. CDR3 nucleotides: TGTGCCAGCAGTTCCCCGGGACTAGCAACCACCGGGGAGCTGTTTTTT. Protein sequence: CASSSPGLATTGELFF.

The V gene is TRBV5-1, the J gene TRBJ2-2, with D possibly matching TRBD1 (6 bases). The CDR3 has 16 residues. The V and J ends lost 1 base and 5 bases respectively, with 15 bases between them. Germline V lookup: CDR1 SGHRS, CDR2 YFSETQ. CDR3 region: CASSLTGLGQTGELFF. For the CDR3, the DNA is TGCGCCAGCAGCTTGACAGGGTTGGGACAAACCGGGGAGCTGTTTTTT.

This chain links TRBV7-6 with TRBJ2-7; 7 bases match TRBD2. Per germline, CDR1 SGHVS and CDR2 FNYEAQ. V lost 4 bases and J lost 3; bases outside the gene matches: 9. The CDR3 is made up of 15 amino acids. Here the CDR3 reads CASSSSHGLGYEQYF. The CDR3 nucleotides are TGTGCCAGCAGCTCCTCCCATGGACTAGGCTACGAGCAGTACTTC.

V is TRBV5-5 and J is TRBJ1-1; D gene ambiguous. Germline CDR1 reads SGHKS; CDR2 reads YYEKEE (reference sequence). This CDR3 comprises 13 residues. Trimming stripped 2 bases from V and 0 bases from J, with 5 bases between. CDR3 sequence: CASSFIMNTEAFF. Here the CDR3 DNA reads TGTGCCAGCAGCTTCATCATGAACACTGAAGCTTTCTTT. The variable domain in full, with the rest retrieved from reference TRBV5-5 and TRBJ1-1, is DAGVTQSPTHLIKTRGQQVTLRCSPISGHKSVSWYQQVLGQGPQFIFQYYEKEERGRGNFPDRFSARQFPNYSSELNVNALLLGDSALYLCASSFIMNTEAFFGQGTRLTVV.

The genes are TRBV11-2 and TRBJ1-3, with 7 bases aligning to TRBD1. Germline CDR1 and CDR2: SGHAT and FQNNGV. Trimming removed 5 bases from V and 3 bases from J; junction bases left unmatched: 7. This CDR3 contains 15 residues. DNA for the CDR3: TGTGCCAGCAGCCTCCCAGGGGGGCTTGGAAACACCATATATTTT. Protein sequence: CASSLPGGLGNTIYF.